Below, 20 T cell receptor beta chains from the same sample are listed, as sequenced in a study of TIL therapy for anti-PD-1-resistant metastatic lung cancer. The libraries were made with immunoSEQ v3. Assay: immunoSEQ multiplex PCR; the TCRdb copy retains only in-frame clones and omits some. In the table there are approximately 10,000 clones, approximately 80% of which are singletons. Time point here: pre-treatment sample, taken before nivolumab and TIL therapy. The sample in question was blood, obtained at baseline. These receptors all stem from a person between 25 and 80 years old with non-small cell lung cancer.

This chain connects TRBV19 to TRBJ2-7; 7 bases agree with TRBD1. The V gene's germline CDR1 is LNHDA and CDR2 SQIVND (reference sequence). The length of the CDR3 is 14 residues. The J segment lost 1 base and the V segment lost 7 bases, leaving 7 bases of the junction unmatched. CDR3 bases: TGTGCCAGTAAAAGAACAGGGGATTCCTACGAGCAGTACTTC. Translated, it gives CASKRTGDSYEQYF. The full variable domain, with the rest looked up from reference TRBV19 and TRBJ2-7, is DGGITQSPKYLFRKEGQNVTLSCEQNLNHDAMYWYRQDPGQGLRLIYYSQIVNDFQKGDIAEGYSVSREKKESFPLTVTSAQKNPTAFYLCASKRTGDSYEQYFGPGTRLTVT.

The CDR3 protein is CASRSRRGTYEQYF. The CDR3 coding sequence is TGTGCCAGCAGATCGAGGCGGGGCACCTACGAGCAGTACTTC. V usage is TRBV6-6 and J usage is TRBJ2-7; TRBD2 is a possible D gene (6 bases). V was cut by 6 bases and J by 2 bases, with 14 bases left in between. Germline CDR1 MNHNY, CDR2 SVGAGI (reference sequence). The CDR3 is 14 amino acids.

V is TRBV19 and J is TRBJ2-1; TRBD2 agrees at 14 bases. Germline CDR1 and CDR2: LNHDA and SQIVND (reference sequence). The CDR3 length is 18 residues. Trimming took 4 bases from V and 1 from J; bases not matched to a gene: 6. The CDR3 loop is CASSRGLAGERSYNEQFF. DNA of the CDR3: TGTGCCAGTAGTAGGGGACTAGCGGGAGAGAGGTCCTACAATGAGCAGTTCTTC.

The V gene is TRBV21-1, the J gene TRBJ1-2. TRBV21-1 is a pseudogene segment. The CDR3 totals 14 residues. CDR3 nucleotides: TGTGCCAGCAGCAAAGCTCCGGGGGGCAATGGCTACACCTTC. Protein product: CASSKAPGGNGYTF.

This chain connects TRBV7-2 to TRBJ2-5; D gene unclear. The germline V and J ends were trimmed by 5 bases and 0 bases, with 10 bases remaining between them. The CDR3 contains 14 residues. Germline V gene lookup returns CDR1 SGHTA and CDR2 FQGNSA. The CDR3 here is CASSLDTYQETQYF. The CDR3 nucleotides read TGTGCCAGCAGCCTAGACACCTACCAAGAGACCCAGTACTTC.

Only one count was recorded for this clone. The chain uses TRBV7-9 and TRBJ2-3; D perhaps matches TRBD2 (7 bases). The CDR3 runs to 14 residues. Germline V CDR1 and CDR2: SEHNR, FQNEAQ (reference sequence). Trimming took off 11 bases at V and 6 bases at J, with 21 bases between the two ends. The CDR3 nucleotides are TGTGCCGGCCGGAGCGGGGTTCAGGGGGATACGCAGTATTTT. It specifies CAGRSGVQGDTQYF.

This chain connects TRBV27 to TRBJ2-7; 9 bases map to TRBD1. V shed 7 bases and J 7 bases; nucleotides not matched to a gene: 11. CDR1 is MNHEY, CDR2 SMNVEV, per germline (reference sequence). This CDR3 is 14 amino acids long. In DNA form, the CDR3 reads TGTGCCAGCAAAATAGGACAGGGGCTTCGGGAGCAGTACTTC. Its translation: CASKIGQGLREQYF.

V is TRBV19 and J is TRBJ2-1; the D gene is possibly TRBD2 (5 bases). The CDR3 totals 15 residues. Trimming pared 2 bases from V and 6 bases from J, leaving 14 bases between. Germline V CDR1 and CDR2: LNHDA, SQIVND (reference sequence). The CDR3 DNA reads TGTGCCAGTAGTATAAGCGGAAGCGGCACCAATGAGCAGTTCTTC. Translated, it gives CASSISGSGTNEQFF.

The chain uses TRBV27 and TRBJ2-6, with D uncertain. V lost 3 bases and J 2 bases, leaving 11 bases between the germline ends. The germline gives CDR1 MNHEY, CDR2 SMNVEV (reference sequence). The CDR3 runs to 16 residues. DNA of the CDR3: TGTGCCAGCAGTTTTGGGCCAGTAGCTGGGGCCAACGTCCTGACTTTC. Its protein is CASSFGPVAGANVLTF.

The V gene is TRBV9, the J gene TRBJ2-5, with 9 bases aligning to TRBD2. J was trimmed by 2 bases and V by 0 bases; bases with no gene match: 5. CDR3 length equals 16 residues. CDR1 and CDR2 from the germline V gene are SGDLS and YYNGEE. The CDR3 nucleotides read TGTGCCAGCAGCGTAGATGCGGGAGGGGGTCAAGAGACCCAGTACTTC. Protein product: CASSVDAGGGQETQYF.

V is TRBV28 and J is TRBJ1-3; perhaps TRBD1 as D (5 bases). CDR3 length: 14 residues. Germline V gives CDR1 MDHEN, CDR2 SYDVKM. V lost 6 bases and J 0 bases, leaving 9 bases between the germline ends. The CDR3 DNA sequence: TGTGCCAGCAGGGTGGGGGGCTCTGGAAACACCATATATTTT. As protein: CASRVGGSGNTIYF. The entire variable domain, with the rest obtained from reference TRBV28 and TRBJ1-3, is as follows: DVKVTQSSRYLVKRTGEKVFLECVQDMDHENMFWYRQDPGLGLRLIYFSYDVKMKEKGDIPEGYSVSREKKERFSLILESASTNQTSMYLCASRVGGSGNTIYFGEGSWLTVV.

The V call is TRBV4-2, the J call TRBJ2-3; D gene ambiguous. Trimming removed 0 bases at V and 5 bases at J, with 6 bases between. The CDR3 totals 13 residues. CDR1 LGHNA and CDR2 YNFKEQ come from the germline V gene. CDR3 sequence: CASSQDSEDTQYF. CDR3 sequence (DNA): TGTGCCAGCAGCCAAGATTCAGAAGATACGCAGTATTTT.

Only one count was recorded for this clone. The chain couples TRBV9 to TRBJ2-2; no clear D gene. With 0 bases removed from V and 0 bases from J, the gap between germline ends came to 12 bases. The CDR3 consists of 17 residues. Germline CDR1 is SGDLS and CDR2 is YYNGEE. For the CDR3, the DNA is TGTGCCAGCAGCGTAGATCGAACGGGCGCGAACACCGGGGAGCTGTTTTTT. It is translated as CASSVDRTGANTGELFF.

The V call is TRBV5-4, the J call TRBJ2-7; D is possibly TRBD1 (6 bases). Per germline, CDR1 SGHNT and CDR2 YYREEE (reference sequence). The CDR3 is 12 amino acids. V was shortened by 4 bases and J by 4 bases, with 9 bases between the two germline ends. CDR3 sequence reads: CASSTGQYEQYF. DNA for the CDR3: TGTGCCAGCAGCACCGGACAGTACGAGCAGTACTTC.

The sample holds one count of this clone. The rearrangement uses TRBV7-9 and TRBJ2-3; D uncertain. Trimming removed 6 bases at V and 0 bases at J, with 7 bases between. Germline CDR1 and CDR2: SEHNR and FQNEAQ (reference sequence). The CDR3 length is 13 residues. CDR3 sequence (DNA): TGTGCCAGCAGGCCTAAGAGCACAGATACGCAGTATTTT. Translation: CASRPKSTDTQYF.

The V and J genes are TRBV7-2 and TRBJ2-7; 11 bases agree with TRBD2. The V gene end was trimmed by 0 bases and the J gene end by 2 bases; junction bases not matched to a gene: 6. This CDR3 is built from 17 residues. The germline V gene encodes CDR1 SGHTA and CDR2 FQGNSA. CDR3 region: CASSLALTSGTAYEQYF. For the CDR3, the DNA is TGTGCCAGCAGCTTAGCGCTGACTAGCGGGACCGCCTACGAGCAGTACTTC.

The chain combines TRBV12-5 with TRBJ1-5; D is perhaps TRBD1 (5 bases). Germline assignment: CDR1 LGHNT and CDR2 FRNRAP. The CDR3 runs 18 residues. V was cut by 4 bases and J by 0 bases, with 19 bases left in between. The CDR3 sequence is CASGSSFDGGFSNQPQHF. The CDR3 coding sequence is TGTGCTAGTGGTTCCTCTTTCGACGGGGGATTTAGCAATCAGCCCCAGCATTTT.

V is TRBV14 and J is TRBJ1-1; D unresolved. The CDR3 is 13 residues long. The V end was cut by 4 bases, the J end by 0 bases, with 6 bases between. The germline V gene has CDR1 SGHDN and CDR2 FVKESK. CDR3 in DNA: TGTGCCAGCAGCCGTAACATGAACACTGAAGCTTTCTTT. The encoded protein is CASSRNMNTEAFF.

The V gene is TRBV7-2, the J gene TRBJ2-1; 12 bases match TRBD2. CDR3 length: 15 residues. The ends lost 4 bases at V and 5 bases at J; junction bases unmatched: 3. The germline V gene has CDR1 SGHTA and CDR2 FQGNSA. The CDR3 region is CASSSGLAGNNEQFF. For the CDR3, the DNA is TGTGCCAGCAGCTCCGGACTAGCGGGAAACAATGAGCAGTTCTTC. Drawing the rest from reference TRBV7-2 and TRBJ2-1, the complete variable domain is GAGVSQSPSNKVTEKGKDVELRCDPISGHTALYWYRQSLGQGLEFLIYFQGNSAPDKSGLPSDRFSAERTGGSVSTLTIQRTQQEDSAVYLCASSSGLAGNNEQFFGPGTRLTVL.

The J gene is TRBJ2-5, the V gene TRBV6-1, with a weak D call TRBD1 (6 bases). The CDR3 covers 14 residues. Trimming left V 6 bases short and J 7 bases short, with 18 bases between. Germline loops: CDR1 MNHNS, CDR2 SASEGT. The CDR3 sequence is CASRWDTRKGTQYF. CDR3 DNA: TGTGCCAGCAGGTGGGACACCCGGAAAGGGACCCAGTACTTC.